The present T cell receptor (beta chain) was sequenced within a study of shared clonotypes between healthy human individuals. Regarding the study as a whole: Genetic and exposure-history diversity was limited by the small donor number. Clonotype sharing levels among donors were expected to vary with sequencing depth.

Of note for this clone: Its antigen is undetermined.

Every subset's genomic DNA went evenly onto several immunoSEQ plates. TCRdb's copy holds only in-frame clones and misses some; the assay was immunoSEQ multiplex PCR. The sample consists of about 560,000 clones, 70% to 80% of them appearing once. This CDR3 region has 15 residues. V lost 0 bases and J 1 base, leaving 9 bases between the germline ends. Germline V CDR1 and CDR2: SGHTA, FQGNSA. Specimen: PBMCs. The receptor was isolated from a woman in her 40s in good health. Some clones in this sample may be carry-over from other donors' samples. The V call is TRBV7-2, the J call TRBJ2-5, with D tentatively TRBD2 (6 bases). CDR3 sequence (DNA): TGTGCCAGCAGCTTAGCCGGGGGAGTCCAAGAGACCCAGTACTTC. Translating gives CASSLAGGVQETQYF.